The entry that follows covers one T cell receptor (beta chain) sequence. Peripheral blood CD8+ and CD4+ T cells were profiled by TCR beta sequencing. The multiple sclerosis controls were treatment-naive patients, and their relapsing-remitting disease was stable or active. Negative isolation was used for CD8+ and CD4+ T cells, and FACS enrichment was applied to TEMRA cells. The record originates from a study of CD8 T cells in Susac syndrome. RNA totalling roughly 0.5 to 1 ug underwent reverse transcription with random hexamers. Multiplex PCR with immunoSEQ amplified the TCR beta CDR3 across 54 Vbeta and 13 Jbeta. TCRdb re-called the immunoSEQ multiplex PCR reads through MiXCR, storing one row per CDR3 protein. The sample shows about 300,000 distinct CDR3 sequences, 92% of them seen only once. The germline gives CDR1 SGHKS, CDR2 YYEKEE (reference sequence). The CDR3 consists of 13 residues. Trimming left V 6 bases short and J 2 bases short, with 6 bases between.

Sample: CD4+ T cells from PBMCs. J is TRBJ2-6 and V is TRBV5-5, with D unresolved. This TCR was sampled from a human donor with multiple sclerosis. As DNA, the CDR3 is TGTGCCAGCACCGGAACTGGGGCCAACGTCCTGACTTTC. It translates to CASTGTGANVLTF.